Below, one T cell receptor beta chain is given with its context. Its specificity is not known. Naive CD4+ cells had CD25+ Tregs removed. Findings and limits, study-wide: Tumor Tregs overlapped most with tumor, then blood, naive CD4+ cells.

A single record per CDR3 protein comes from TCRdb applying MiXCR to the 5' RACE reads. The profile shows 20,000 to 25,000 distinct CDR3 sequences, 30% of them singletons. Germline CDR1 SGHRS, CDR2 YFSETQ. The CDR3 contains 17 residues. Trimming took off 0 bases at V and 1 base at J, with 16 bases between the two ends. The genes are TRBV5-1 and TRBJ1-1; D ambiguous. What was sequenced was tumor-infiltrating naive CD4+ T cells sorted from the breast tumor. Specified subset: naive CD4+ T cells, CD4+CD45RA+CD25-. The source of this sequence is a female donor with breast cancer. CDR3 bases: TGCGCCAGCAGCTTGGGGTCCTCCCGGGCTACGAACACTGAAGCTTTCTTT. As protein: CASSLGSSRATNTEAFF.